This T cell receptor (beta chain) emerged from a study of T-cell reconstitution after alpha-beta-depleted transplantation in children. This CDR3 comprises 16 residues. Trimming removed 2 bases at V and 7 bases at J, with 20 bases between. CDR1 MNHEY and CDR2 SVGAGI come from the germline V gene. This clonotype was observed a few times. Preparation of the TCRbeta library was carried out with unique molecular identifiers. TCRdb reprocessed the PCR reads with MiXCR, giving one entry per CDR3 protein. Here the sample spans about 980,000 distinct CDR3 sequences, about 31% being singletons. Here the sequenced sample was PBMCs, mostly from graft donor cells, taken 360 days after TCRalphabeta/CD19-depleted stem cell transplant. The sequence derives from a boy less than two years old who had a stem cell transplant for SCID, so the T cells may come from the graft donor. The rearrangement uses TRBV6-5 and TRBJ1-1; D possibly corresponds to TRBD1 (6 bases). The CDR3 sequence: CASSYPPRQGPVEAFF. DNA of the CDR3: TGTGCCAGCAGTTACCCGCCTAGGCAGGGGCCAGTTGAAGCTTTCTTT.